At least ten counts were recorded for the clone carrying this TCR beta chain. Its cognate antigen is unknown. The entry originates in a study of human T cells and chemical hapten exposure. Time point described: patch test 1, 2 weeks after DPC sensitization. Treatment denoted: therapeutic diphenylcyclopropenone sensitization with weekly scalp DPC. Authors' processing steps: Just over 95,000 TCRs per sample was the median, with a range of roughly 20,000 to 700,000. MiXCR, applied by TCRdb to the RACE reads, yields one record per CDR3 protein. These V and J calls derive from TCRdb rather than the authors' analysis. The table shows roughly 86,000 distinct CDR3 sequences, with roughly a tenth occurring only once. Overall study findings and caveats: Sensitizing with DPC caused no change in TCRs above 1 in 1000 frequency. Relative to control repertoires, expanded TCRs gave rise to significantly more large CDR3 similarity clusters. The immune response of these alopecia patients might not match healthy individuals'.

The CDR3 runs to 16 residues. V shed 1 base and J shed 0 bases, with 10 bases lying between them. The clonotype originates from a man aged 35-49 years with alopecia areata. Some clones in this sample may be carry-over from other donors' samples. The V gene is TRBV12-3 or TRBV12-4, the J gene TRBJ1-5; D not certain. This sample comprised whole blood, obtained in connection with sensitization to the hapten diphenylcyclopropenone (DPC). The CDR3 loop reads CASSLGGGDSNQPQHF. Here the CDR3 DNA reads TGTGCCAGCAGTTTAGGGGGAGGAGATAGCAATCAGCCCCAGCATTTT.